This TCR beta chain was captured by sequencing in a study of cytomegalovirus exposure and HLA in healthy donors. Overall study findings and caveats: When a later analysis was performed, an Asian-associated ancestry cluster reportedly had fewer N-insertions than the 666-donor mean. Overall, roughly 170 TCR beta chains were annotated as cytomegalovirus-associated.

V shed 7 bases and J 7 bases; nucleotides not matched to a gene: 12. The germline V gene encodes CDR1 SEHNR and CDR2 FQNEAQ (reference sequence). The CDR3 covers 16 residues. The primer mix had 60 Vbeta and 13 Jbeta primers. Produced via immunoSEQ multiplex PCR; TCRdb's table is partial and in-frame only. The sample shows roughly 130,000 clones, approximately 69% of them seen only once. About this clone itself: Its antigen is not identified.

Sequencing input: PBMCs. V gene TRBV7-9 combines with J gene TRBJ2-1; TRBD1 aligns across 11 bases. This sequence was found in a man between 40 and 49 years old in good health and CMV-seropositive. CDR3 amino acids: CASKSPGTGGWNEQFF. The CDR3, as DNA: TGTGCCAGCAAATCTCCCGGGACAGGGGGGTGGAATGAGCAGTTCTTC.